The entry below describes one TCR beta chain. The Seattle patients joined while their infection was active and were tracked longitudinally afterward. Authors' analysis steps: Amplification of reference gene primers provided the estimated nucleated cell counts. Data came from immunoSEQ multiplex PCR; TCRdb stores just in-frame clones and leaves some out. The V and J calls and clone size are taken from that table; D and trimming were inferred from the DNA. The repertoire holds a few hundred thousand clones, with roughly 90% as singletons. The data derive from a study of blood T cell repertoires in COVID-19. Study details: Samples came from the United States, Italy and Spain, spanning acute and convalescent COVID-19. In each case, the material was cDNA or gDNA derived from T cells, B-cell-depleted T cells, or PBMCs.

Trimming removed 0 bases from V and 8 bases from J, with 8 bases in between. The germline V gene has CDR1 SEHNR and CDR2 FQNEAQ (reference sequence). The CDR3 spans 14 residues. Sequenced material: peripheral blood. This TCR was recovered from a woman between 55 and 75 years old with COVID-19, enrolled during active disease. V is TRBV7-9 and J is TRBJ1-6; D gene uncertain. The chain's CDR3 is CASSLAVGYSPLHF. CDR3 bases: TGTGCCAGCAGCTTAGCGGTCGGGTATTCACCCCTCCACTTT.